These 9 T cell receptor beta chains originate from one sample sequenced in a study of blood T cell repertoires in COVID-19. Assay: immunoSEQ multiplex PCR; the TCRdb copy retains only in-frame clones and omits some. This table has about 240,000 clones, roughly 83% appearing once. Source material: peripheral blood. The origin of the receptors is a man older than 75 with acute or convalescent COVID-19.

The CDR3 loop is CASSYGWTSGANVLTF. CDR3 in DNA: TGTGCCAGCAGTTACGGGTGGACTTCTGGGGCCAACGTCCTGACTTTC. The chain has TRBV6-5 and TRBJ2-6, with a weak D call TRBD2 (5 bases). This CDR3 contains 16 residues. Germline V lookup: CDR1 MNHEY, CDR2 SVGAGI. Trimming shortened V by 2 bases and J by 1 base, and 9 bases separated the two germline ends.

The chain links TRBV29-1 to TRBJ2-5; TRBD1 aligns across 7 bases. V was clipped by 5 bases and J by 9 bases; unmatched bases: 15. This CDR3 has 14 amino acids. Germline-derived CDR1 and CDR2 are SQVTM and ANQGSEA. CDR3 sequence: CSVSGQATRGAQYF. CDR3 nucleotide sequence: TGCAGCGTTTCAGGACAGGCTACCCGTGGGGCCCAGTACTTC.

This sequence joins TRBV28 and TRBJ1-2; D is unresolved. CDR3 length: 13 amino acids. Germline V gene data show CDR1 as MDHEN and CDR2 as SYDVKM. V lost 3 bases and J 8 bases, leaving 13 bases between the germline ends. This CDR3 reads CASSLTRQGGYTF. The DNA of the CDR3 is TGTGCCAGCAGTTTGACCAGACAAGGCGGCTACACCTTC.

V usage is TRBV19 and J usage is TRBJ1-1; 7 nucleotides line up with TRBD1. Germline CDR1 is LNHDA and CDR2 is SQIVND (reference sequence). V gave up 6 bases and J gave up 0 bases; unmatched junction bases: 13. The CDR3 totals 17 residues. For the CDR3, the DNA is TGTGCCAGTAGGGGAGTAACAGGGGACGTTATGAACACTGAAGCTTTCTTT. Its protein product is CASRGVTGDVMNTEAFF.

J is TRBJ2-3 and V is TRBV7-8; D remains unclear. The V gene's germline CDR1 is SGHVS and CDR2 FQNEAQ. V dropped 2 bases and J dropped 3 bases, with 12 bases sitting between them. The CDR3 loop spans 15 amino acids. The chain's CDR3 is CASSLRGIWTDTQYF. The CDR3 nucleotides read TGTGCCAGCAGCTTACGAGGAATTTGGACAGATACGCAGTATTTT.

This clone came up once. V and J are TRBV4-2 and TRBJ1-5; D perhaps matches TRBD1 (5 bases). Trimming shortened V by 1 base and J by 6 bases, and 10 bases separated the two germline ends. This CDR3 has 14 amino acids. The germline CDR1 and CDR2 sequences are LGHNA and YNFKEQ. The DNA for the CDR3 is TGTGCCAGCAGCCAAGGGCAGGGAGGTCAGCCCCAGCATTTT. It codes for CASSQGQGGQPQHF.

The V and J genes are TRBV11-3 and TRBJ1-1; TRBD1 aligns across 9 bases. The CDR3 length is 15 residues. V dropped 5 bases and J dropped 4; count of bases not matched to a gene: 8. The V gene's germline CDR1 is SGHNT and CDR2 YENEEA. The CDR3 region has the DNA TGTGCCAGCAGCCCGGGACAGGGAGAGGGCACTGAAGCTTTCTTT. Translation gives CASSPGQGEGTEAFF.

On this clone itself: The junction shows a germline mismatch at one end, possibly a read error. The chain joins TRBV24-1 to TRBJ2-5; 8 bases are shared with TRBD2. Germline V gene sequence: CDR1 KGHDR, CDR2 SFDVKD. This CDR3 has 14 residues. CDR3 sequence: CATSDAGGGETQYF. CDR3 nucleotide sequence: TGTGCCACCAGTGATGCGGGGGGCGGGGAGACCCAATACTTC.

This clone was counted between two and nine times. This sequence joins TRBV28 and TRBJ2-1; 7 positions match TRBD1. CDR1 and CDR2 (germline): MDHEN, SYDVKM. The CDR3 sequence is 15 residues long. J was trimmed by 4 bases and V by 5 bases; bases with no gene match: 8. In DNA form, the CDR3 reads TGTGCCAGCAGTAGGGACAGCTCCTATTACAATGAGCAGTTCTTC. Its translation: CASSRDSSYYNEQFF.